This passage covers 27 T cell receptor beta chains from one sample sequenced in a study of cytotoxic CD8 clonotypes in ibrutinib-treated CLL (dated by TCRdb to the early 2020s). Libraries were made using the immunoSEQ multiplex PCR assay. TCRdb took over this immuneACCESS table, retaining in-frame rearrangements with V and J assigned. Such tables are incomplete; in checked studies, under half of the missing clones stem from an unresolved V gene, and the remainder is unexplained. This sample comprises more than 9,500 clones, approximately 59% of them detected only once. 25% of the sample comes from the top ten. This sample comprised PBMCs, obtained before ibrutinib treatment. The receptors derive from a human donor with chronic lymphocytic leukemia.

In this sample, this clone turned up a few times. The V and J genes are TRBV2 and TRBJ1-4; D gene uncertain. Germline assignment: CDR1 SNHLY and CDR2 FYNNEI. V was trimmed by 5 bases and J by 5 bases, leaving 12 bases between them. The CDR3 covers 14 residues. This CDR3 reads CASSRMVRNEKLFF. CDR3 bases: TGTGCCAGCAGTAGAATGGTGAGGAATGAAAAACTGTTTTTT.

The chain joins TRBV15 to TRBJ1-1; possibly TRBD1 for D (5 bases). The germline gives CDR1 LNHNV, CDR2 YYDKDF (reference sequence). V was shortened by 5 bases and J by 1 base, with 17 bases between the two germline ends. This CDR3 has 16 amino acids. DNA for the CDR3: TGTGCCACCAGCCCCCCCCTGCGCGGGGGGAACACTGAAGCTTTCTTT. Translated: CATSPPLRGGNTEAFF. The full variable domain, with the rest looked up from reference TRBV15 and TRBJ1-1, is DAMVIQNPRYQVTQFGKPVTLSCSQTLNHNVMYWYQQKSSQAPKLLFHYYDKDFNNEADTPDNFQSRRPNTSFCFLDIRSPGLGDTAMYLCATSPPLRGGNTEAFFGQGTRLTVV.

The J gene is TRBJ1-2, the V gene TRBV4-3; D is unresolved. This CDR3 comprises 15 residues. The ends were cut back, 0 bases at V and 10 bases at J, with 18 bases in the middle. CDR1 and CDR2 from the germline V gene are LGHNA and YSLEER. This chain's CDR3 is CASSQDPSLPVVYTF. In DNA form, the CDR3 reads TGCGCCAGCAGCCAAGATCCTAGCCTCCCGGTCGTCTACACCTTC.

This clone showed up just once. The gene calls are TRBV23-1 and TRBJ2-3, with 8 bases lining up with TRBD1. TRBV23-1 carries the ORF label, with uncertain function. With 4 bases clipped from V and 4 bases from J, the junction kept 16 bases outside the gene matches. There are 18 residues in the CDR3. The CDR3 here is CASSPPGQGSPRADTQYF. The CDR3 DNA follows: TGCGCCAGCAGTCCCCCCGGACAGGGAAGCCCACGTGCAGATACGCAGTATTTT.

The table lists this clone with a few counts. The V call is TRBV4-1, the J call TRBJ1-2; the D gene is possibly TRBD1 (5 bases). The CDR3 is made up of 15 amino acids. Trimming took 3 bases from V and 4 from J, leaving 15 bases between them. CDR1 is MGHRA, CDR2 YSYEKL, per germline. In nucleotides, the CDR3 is TGCGCCAGCAGCCAGCTCCAGAGGGGAGGCTATGGCTACACCTTC. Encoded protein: CASSQLQRGGYGYTF.

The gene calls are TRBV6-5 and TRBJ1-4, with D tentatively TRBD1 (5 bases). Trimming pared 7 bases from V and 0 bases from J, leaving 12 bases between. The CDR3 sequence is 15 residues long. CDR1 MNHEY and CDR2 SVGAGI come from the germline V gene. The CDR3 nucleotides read TGTGCCAGCACCGCAGGGATCGCAACTAATGAAAAACTGTTTTTT. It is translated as CASTAGIATNEKLFF.

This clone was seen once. The CDR3 coding sequence is TGTGCCAGCAGCCAAGGGGTGGCTGGAAACACCATATATTTT. Translated: CASSQGVAGNTIYF. The chain recombines TRBV7-9 with TRBJ1-3; perhaps TRBD1 as D (5 bases). Trimming shortened V by 5 bases and J by 2 bases, and 10 bases separated the two germline ends. Germline V gene data show CDR1 as SEHNR and CDR2 as FQNEAQ (reference sequence). The CDR3 covers 14 residues.

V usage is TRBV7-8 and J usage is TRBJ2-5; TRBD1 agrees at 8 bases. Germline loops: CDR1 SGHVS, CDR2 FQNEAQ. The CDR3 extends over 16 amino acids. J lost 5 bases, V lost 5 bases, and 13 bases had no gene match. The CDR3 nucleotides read TGTGCCAGCAGCCCGCTCCCAGGGGGCGGGGAGGAGACCCAGTACTTC. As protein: CASSPLPGGGEETQYF. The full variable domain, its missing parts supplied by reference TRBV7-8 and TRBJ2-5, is GAGVSQSPRYKVAKRGQDVALRCDPISGHVSLFWYQQALGQGPEFLTYFQNEAQLDKSGLPSDRFFAERPEGSVSTLKIQRTQQEDSAVYLCASSPLPGGGEETQYFGPGTRLLVL.

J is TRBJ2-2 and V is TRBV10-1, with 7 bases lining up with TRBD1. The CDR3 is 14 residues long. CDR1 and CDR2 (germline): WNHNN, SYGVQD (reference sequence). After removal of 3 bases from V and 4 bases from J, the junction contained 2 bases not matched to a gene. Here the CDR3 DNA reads TGCGCCAGCAGTGAATACAGGGGCACCGGGGAGCTGTTTTTT. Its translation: CASSEYRGTGELFF.

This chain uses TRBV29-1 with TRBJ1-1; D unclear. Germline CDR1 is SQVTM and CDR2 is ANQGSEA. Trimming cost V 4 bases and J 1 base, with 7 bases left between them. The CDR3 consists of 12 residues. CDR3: CSVVEGNTEAFF. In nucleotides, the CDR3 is TGCAGCGTTGTTGAGGGGAACACTGAAGCTTTCTTT.

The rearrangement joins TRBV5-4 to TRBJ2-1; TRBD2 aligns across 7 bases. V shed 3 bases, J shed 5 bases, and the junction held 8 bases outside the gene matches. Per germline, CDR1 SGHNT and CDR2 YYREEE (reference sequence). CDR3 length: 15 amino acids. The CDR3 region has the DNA TGTGCCAGCAGCTCGCCTCTGCGGGGGAACAATGAGCAGTTCTTC. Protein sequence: CASSSPLRGNNEQFF. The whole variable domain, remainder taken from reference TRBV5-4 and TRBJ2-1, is ETGVTQSPTHLIKTRGQQVTLRCSSQSGHNTVSWYQQALGQGPQFIFQYYREEENGRGNFPPRFSGLQFPNYSSELNVNALELDDSALYLCASSSPLRGNNEQFFGPGTRLTVL.

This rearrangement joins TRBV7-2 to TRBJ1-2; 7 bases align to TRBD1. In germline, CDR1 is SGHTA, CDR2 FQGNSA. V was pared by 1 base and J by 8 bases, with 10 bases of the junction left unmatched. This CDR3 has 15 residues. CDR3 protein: CASSLGGGRGLGYTF. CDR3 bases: TGTGCCAGCAGCTTAGGAGGGGGCAGAGGTTTAGGCTACACCTTC.

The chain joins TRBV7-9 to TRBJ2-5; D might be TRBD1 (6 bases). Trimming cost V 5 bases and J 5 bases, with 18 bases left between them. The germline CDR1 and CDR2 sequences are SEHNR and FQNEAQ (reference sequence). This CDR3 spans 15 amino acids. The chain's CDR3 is CASSPKRGTYETQYF. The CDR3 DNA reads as TGTGCCAGCAGCCCAAAGAGGGGGACGTACGAGACCCAGTACTTC.

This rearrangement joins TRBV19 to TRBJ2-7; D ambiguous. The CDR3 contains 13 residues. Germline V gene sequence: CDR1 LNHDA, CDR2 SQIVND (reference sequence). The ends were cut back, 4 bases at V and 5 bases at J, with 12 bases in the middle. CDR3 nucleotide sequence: TGTGCCAGTAGTACCCTGGCTGCCGACGAGCAGTACTTC. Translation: CASSTLAADEQYF. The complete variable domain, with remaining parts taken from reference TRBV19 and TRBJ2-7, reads DGGITQSPKYLFRKEGQNVTLSCEQNLNHDAMYWYRQDPGQGLRLIYYSQIVNDFQKGDIAEGYSVSREKKESFPLTVTSAQKNPTAFYLCASSTLAADEQYFGPGTRLTVT.

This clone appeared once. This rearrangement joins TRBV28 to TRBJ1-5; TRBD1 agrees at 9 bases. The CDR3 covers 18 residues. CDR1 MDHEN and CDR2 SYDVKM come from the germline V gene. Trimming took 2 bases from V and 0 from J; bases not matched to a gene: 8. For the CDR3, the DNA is TGTGCCAGCAGTTTACGTGGGACAGGGATTGGTAGCAATCAGCCCCAGCATTTT. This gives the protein CASSLRGTGIGSNQPQHF.

CDR3 nucleotides: TGTGCCAGCTCACCAGGGGCATCAAACGAGCAGTACTTC. Encoded protein: CASSPGASNEQYF. The V and J genes are TRBV18 and TRBJ2-7; maybe TRBD1 (5 bases). The CDR3 spans 13 residues. The germline V and J ends were trimmed by 2 bases and 5 bases, with 10 bases remaining between them. Looked up from germline, CDR1 is KGHSH and CDR2 is LQKENI. Full variable domain (outside the CDR3, taken from reference TRBV18 and TRBJ2-7): NAGVMQNPRHLVRRRGQEARLRCSPMKGHSHVYWYRQLPEEGLKFMVYLQKENIIDESGMPKERFSAEFPKEGPSILRIQQVVRGDSAAYFCASSPGASNEQYFGPGTRLTVT.

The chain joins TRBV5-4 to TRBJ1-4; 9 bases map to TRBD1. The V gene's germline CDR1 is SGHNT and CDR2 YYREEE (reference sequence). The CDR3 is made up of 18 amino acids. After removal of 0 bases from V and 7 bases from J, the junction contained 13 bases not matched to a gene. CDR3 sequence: CASSLGTGATPAGEKLFF. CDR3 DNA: TGTGCCAGCAGCTTGGGGACAGGGGCCACTCCGGCAGGTGAAAAACTGTTTTTT.

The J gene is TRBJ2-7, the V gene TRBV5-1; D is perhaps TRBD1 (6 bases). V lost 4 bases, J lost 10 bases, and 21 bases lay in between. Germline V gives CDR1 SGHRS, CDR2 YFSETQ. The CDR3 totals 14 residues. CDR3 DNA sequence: TGCGCCAGCAGCCGAACCGGACAGTTGGAAGATCAGTACTTC. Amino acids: CASSRTGQLEDQYF.

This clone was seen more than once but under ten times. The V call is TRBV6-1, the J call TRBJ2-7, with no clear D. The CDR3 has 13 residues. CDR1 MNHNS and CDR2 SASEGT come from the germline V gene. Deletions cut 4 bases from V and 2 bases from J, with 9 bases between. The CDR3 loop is CASSVWQAYEQYF. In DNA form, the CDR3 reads TGTGCCAGCAGTGTATGGCAGGCCTACGAGCAGTACTTC.

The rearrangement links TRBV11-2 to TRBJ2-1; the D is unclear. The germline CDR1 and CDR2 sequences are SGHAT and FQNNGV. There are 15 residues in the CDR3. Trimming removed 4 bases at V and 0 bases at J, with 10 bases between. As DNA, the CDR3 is TGTGCCAGCAGCTCCTGGGAAAGCTCCTACAATGAGCAGTTCTTC. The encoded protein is CASSSWESSYNEQFF.

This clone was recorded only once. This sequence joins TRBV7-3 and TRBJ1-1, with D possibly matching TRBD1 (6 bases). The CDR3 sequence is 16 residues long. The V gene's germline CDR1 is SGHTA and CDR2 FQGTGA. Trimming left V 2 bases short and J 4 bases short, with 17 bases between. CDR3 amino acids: CASSLLALGGVTEAFF. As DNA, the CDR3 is TGTGCCAGCAGCTTATTGGCCTTAGGGGGGGTCACTGAAGCTTTCTTT.

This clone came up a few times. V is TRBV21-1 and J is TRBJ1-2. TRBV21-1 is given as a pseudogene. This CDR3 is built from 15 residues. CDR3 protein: CASSKVRTGDYGYTF. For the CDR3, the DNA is TGTGCCAGCAGCAAAGTGAGGACCGGAGATTATGGCTACACCTTC.

CDR3 bases: TGTGCCAGCAGTATAGCGGGGGGTCCGTATGAGCAGTTCTTC. This sequence encodes CASSIAGGPYEQFF. The chain combines TRBV6-1 with TRBJ2-1; TRBD2 agrees at 10 bases. Germline CDR1 is MNHNS and CDR2 is SASEGT. There are 14 residues in the CDR3. V gave up 5 bases and J gave up 8 bases; unmatched junction bases: 6.

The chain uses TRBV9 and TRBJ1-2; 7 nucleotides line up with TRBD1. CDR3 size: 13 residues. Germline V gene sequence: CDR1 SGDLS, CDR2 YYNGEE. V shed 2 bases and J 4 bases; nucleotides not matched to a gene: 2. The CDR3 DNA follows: TGTGCCAGCAGCGTGGCAGGGGGCTATGGCTACACCTTC. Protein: CASSVAGGYGYTF.

In DNA, the CDR3 is TGTGCCAGCAGCTTGGCGATCACCTACGAGCAGTACTTC. This gives the protein CASSLAITYEQYF. V and J are TRBV5-6 and TRBJ2-7; the D is unclear. This CDR3 spans 13 amino acids. Deletions cut 0 bases from V and 2 bases from J, with 6 bases between. Germline V CDR1 and CDR2: SGHDT, YYEEEE.

The chain's CDR3 is CASSLRLAMYQETQYF. CDR3 nucleotides: TGTGCCAGCAGCTTAAGGCTAGCGATGTACCAAGAGACCCAGTACTTC. The V gene is TRBV7-2, the J gene TRBJ2-5; weak D call: TRBD2 (6 bases). Germline V gives CDR1 SGHTA, CDR2 FQGNSA. The CDR3 spans 16 residues. Trimming removed 2 bases from V and 0 bases from J, with 13 bases in between.

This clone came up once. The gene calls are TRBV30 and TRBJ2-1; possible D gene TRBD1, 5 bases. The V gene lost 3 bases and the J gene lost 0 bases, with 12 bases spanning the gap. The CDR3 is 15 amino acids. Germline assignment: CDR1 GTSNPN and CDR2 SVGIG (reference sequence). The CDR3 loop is CAWSKGDSSYNEQFF. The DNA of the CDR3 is TGTGCCTGGAGCAAAGGGGATAGCTCCTACAATGAGCAGTTCTTC. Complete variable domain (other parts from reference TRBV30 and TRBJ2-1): SQTIHQWPATLVQPVGSPLSLECTVEGTSNPNLYWYRQAAGRGLQLLFYSVGIGQISSEVPQNLSASRPQDRQFILSSKKLLLSDSGFYLCAWSKGDSSYNEQFFGPGTRLTVL.